This T cell receptor beta chain was identified in a study of spatial heterogeneity in lung cancer. TCRdb reprocessed the 5' RACE reads via MiXCR and lists one record per CDR3 protein. The sample lists 24,000 or so distinct CDR3 sequences, around 3.2% occurring once. CDR1 and CDR2 from the germline V gene are SGHAT and FQNNGV. The CDR3 loop spans 19 amino acids. The V segment lost 3 bases and the J segment 5 bases; nucleotides outside the gene matches: 14. This clonotype was picked up many times. The time point was: sample taken at primary tumor resection. Tumor, nontumor lung or frozen PBMC supplied whole RNA that was sequenced unsorted. The donors were 72 patients with non-small cell lung cancer that was early-stage and untreated.

The sequence was collected from a female donor with early-stage non-small cell lung cancer. Sequences were derived from PBMCs, sampled at surgery. J is TRBJ2-5 and V is TRBV11-2; 14 bases map to TRBD2. Here the CDR3 reads CASSFPPPTSGRARETQYF. In DNA form, the CDR3 reads TGTGCCAGCAGCTTTCCTCCTCCGACTAGCGGGAGGGCCCGTGAGACCCAGTACTTC. Full variable domain (outside the CDR3, taken from reference TRBV11-2 and TRBJ2-5): EAGVAQSPRYKIIEKRQSVAFWCNPISGHATLYWYQQILGQGPKLLIQFQNNGVVDDSQLPKDRFSAERLKGVDSTLKIQPAKLEDSAVYLCASSFPPPTSGRARETQYFGPGTRLLVL.